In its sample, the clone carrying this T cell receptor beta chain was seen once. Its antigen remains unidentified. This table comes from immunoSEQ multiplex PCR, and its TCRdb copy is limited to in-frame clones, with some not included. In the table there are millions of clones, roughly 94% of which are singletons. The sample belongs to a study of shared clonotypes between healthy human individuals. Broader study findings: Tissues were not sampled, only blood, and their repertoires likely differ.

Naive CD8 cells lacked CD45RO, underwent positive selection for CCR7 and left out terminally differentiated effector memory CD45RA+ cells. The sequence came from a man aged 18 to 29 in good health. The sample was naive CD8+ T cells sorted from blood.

CDR3 in amino acids: CASSPGQFNYGYTF. CDR3 DNA: TGTGCCAGCAGCCCAGGACAGTTTAACTATGGCTACACCTTC. V is TRBV6-5 and J is TRBJ1-2; maybe TRBD1 (6 bases). V was pared by 6 bases and J by 1 base, with 12 bases between. The CDR3 spans 14 residues. Germline-derived CDR1 and CDR2 are MNHEY and SVGAGI.